The TCR beta chain described here comes from a study of blood T cell repertoires in COVID-19. On the study more broadly: COVID-19 samples from acute and convalescent phases originated in the United States, Italy and Spain.

Donors were grouped by their self-reported clinical history. TCRdb's table, derived via immunoSEQ multiplex PCR, lists solely in-frame clones and lacks some. Of around 250,000 clones listed, approximately 85% are singletons. This clone was detected a few times. This sample includes further DNA sequences coding for the same CDR3. Per the germline V gene, CDR1 is MGHRA and CDR2 is YSYEKL. This CDR3 is 13 amino acids long. Trimming left V 4 bases short and J 5 bases short, with 11 bases between. This receptor was identified in a woman aged 45-65 years who had recovered from COVID-19. The sample consisted of PBMCs or T cells enriched from blood (not recorded which). This sequence joins TRBV4-1 and TRBJ2-5; perhaps TRBD1 as D (6 bases). The CDR3 region has the DNA TGCGCCAGCAGCCGAGGGGGAGTCGAGACCCAGTACTTC. Its translation is CASSRGGVETQYF.